This T cell receptor (beta chain) was sequenced for a study of blood T cell repertoires in COVID-19. Study as a whole: Acute-phase and convalescent COVID-19 samples originated in the United States, Italy and Spain.

The sample holds a few counts of this clone. Germline V gene data show CDR1 as MNHNS and CDR2 as SASEGT. The CDR3 sequence is 13 residues long. V was clipped by 6 bases and J by 2 bases, with 10 bases between them. Original methodology: Reference gene primer amplification gave nucleated cell count estimates. Some clones are missing from TCRdb's copy, which holds only in-frame ones; the method was immunoSEQ multiplex PCR. The DNA gave D and trimming, while V, J and clone size come from that table. The repertoire consists of about 150,000 clones, with approximately 78% occurring once and the leading ten covering roughly 1.7%.

The specimen was peripheral blood. This TCR came from a man older than 75 with acute or convalescent COVID-19. The V call is TRBV6-1, the J call TRBJ1-1, with D perhaps matching TRBD1 (5 bases). The CDR3 DNA follows: TGTGCCAGCAGCCTAGACAGTAACACTGAAGCTTTCTTT. Its translation: CASSLDSNTEAFF.